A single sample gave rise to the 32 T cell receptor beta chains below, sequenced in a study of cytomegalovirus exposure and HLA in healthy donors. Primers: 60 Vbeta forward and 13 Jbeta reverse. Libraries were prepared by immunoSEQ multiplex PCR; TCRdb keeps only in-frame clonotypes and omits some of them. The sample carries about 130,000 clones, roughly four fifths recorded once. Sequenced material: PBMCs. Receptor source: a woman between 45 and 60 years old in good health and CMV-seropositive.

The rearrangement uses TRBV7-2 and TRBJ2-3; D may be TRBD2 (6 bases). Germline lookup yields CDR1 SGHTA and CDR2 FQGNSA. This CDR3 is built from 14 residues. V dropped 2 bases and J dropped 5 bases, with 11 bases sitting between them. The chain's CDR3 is CASSLPGLGDTQYF. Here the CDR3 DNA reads TGTGCCAGCAGCTTACCGGGACTCGGAGATACGCAGTATTTT.

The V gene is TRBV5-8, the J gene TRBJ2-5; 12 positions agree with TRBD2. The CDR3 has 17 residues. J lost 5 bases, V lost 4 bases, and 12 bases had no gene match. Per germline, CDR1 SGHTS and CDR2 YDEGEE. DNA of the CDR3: TGTGCCAGCAGCGGAGGACTAGCGGGGTCGCTCGGGGAGACCCAGTACTTC. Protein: CASSGGLAGSLGETQYF.

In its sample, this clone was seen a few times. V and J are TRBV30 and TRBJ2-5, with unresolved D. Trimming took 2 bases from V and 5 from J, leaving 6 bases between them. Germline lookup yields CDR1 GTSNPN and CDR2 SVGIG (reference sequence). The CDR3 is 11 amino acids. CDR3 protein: CAWSKLETQYF. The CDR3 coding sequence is TGTGCCTGGAGTAAACTTGAGACCCAGTACTTC.

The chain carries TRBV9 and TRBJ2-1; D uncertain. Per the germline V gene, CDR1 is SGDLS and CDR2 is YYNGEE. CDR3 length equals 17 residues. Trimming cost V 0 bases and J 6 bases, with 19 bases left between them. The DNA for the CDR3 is TGTGCCAGCAGCGTAGCTGGCGGTCCCCCGAATGGCAATGAGCAGTTCTTC. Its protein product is CASSVAGGPPNGNEQFF.

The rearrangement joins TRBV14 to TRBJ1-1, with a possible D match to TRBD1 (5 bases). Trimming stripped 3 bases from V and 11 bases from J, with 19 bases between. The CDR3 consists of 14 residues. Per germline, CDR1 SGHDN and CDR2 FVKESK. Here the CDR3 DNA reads TGTGCCAGCAGCCAGGCTGTGGGCAGGGTATCTGCTTTCTTT. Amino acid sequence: CASSQAVGRVSAFF.

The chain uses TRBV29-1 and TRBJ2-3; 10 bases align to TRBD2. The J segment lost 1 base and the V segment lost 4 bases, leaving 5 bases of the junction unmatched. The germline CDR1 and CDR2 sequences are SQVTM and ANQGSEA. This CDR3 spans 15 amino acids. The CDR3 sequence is CSVVWTSGRTDTQYF. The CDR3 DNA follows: TGCAGCGTTGTATGGACTAGCGGACGCACAGATACGCAGTATTTT.

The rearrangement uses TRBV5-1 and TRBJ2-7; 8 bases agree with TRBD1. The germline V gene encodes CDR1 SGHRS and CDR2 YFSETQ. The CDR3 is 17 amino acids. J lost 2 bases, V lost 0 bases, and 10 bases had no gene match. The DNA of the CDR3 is TGCGCCAGCAGCTTGGTGGACGGACGGACAGGGCCCTACGAGCAGTACTTC. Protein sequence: CASSLVDGRTGPYEQYF.

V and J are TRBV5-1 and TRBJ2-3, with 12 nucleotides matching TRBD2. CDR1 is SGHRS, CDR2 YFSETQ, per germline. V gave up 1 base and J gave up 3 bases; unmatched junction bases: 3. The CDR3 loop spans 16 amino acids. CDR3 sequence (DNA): TGCGCCAGCAGCTTGTCCGGGACTAGCGGGACAGATACGCAGTATTTT. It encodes CASSLSGTSGTDTQYF.

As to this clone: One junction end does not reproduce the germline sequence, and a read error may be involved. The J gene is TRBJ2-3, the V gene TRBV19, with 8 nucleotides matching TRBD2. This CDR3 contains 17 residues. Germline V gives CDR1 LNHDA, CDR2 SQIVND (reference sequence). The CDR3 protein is CASSLEGSGGGTDTQYF. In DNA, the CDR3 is TGTGCCAGTAGTCTAGAGGGAAGCGGGGGAGGGACAGATACGCAGTATTTT. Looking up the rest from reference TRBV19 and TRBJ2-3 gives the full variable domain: DGGITQSPKYLFRKEGQNVTLSCEQNLNHDAMYWYRQDPGQGLRLIYYSQIVNDFQKGDIAEGYSVSREKKESFPLTVTSAQKNPTAFYLCASSLEGSGGGTDTQYFGPGTRLTVL.

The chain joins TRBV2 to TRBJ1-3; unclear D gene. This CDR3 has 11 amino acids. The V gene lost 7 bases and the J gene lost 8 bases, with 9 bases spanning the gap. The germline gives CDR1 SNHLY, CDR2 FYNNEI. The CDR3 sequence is CASTVRDTIYF. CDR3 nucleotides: TGTGCCAGCACCGTACGGGACACCATATATTTT.

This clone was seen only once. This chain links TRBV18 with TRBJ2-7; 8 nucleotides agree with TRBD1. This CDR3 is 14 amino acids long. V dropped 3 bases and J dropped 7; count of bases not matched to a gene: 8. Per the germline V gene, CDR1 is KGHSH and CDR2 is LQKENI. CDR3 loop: CASSPKQGAGEQYF. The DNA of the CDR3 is TGTGCCAGCTCACCCAAGCAGGGGGCGGGTGAGCAGTACTTC.

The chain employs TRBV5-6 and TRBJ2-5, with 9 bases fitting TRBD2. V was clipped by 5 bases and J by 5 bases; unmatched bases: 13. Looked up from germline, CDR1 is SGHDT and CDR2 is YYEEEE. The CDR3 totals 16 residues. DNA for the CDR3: TGTGCCAGCAGTCTAGGAGCGGGGGGCTGGGGGGAGACCCAGTACTTC. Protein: CASSLGAGGWGETQYF.

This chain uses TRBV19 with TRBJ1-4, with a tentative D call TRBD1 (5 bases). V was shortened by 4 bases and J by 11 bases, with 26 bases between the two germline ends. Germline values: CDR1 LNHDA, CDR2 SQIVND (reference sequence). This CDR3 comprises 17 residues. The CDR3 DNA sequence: TGTGCCAGTAGTAGGCCCCCCAGGGCCTCCATGACCTCCAAACTGTTTTTT. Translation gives CASSRPPRASMTSKLFF.

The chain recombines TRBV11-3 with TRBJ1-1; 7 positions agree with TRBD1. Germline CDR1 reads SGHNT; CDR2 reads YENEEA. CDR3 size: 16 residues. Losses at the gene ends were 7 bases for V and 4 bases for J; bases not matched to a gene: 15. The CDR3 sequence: CASKAATNRGSTEAFF. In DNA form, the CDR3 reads TGTGCCAGCAAGGCCGCTACAAACAGGGGTAGCACTGAAGCTTTCTTT.

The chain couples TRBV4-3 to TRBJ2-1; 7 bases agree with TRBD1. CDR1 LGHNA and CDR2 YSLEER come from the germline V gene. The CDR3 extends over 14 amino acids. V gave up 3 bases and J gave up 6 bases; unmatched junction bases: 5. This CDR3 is CASSQNWDSNEQFF. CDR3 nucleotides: TGCGCCAGCAGCCAGAACTGGGACAGCAATGAGCAGTTCTTC.

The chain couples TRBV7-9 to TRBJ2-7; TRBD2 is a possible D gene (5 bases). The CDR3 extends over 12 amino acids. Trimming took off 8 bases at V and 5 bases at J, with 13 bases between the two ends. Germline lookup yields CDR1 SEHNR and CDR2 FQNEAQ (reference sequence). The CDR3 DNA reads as TGTGCCAGCGGGAGCGGAGCACACGAGCAGTACTTC. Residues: CASGSGAHEQYF.

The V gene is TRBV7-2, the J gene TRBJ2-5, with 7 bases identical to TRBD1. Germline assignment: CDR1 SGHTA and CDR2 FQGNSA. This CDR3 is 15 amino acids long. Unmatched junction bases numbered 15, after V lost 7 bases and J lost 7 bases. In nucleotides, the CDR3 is TGTGCCAGCAATCCTCCCGGGGCCCAGGGGGTGACCCAGTACTTC. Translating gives CASNPPGAQGVTQYF.

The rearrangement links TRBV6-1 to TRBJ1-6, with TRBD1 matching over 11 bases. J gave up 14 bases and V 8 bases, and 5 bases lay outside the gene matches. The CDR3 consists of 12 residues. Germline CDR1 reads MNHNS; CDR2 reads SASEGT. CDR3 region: CASPGTGGSLHF. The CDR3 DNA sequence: TGTGCCAGCCCCGGGACAGGGGGATCCCTCCACTTT.

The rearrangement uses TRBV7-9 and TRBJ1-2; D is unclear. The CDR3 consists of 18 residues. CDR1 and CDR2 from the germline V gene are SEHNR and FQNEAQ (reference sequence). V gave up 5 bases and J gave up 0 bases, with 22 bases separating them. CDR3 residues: CASSPYTGNRRPNYGYTF. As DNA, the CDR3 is TGTGCCAGCAGCCCGTACACCGGGAACCGACGGCCTAACTATGGCTACACCTTC.

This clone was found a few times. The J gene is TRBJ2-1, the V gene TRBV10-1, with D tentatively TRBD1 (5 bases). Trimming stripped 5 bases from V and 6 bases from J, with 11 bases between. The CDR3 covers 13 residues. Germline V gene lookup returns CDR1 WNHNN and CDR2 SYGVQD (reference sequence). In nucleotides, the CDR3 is TGCGCCAGCAGTCAAGGGGTGGGCAATGAGCAGTTCTTC. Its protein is CASSQGVGNEQFF.

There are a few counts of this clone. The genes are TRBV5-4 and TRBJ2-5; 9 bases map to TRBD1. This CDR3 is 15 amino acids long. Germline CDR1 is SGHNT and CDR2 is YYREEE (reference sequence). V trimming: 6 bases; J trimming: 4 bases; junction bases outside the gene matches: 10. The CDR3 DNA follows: TGTGCCAGCAAACGACGGGACAGGGTAGGAGAGACCCAGTACTTC. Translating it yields CASKRRDRVGETQYF.

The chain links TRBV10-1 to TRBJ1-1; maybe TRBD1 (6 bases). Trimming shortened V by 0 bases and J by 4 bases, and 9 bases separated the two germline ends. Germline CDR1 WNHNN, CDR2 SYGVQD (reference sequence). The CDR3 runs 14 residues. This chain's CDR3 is CASSESPGATEAFF. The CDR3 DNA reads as TGCGCCAGCAGTGAGTCACCAGGGGCCACTGAAGCTTTCTTT.

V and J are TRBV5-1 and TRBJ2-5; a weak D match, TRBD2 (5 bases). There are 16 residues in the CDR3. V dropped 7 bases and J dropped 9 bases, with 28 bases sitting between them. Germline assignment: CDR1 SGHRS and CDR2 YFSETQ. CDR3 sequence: CASAAPALAGLAAQYF. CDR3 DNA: TGCGCCAGCGCCGCCCCGGCCCTAGCAGGTCTTGCGGCCCAGTACTTC.

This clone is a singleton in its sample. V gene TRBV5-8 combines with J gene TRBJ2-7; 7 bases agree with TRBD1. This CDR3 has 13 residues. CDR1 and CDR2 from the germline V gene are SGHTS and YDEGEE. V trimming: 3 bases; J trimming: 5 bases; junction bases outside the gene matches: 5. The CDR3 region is CASSYDRAHEQYF. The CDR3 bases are TGTGCCAGCAGCTATGACAGGGCCCACGAGCAGTACTTC.

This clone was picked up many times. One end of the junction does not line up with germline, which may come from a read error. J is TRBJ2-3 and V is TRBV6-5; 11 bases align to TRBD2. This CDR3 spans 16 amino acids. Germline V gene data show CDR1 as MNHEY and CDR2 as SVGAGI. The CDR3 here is CASSYSRGTSGSHSDF. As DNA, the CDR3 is TGTGCCAGCAGTTACTCGAGGGGGACTAGCGGTTCTCACTCGGATTTT.

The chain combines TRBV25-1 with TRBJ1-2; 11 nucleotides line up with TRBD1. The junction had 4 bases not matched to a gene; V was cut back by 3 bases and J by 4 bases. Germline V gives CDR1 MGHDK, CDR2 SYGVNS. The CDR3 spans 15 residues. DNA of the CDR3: TGTGCCAGCAGTGACGGGACAGGGGGTAGCTATGGCTACACCTTC. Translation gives CASSDGTGGSYGYTF.

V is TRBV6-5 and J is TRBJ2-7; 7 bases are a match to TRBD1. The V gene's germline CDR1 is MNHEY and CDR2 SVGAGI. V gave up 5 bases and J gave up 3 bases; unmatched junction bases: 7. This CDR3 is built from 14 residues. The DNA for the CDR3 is TGTGCCAGCAGTCCTTACAGGGGCGACTACGAGCAGTACTTC. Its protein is CASSPYRGDYEQYF.

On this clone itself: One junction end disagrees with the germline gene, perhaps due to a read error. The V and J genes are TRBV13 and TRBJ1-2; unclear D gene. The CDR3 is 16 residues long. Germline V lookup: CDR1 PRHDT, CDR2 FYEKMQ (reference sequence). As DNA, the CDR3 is TGTGCCCGCAGTTTCCCTCGAGGGTCTCCTAACTATGGCTACACCTTC. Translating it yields CARSFPRGSPNYGYTF.

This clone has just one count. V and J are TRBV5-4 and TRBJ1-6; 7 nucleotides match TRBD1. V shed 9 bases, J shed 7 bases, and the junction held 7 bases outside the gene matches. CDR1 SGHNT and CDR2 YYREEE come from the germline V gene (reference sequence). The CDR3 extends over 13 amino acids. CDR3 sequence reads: CAIGQEPNSPLHF. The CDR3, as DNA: TGTGCCATCGGACAGGAGCCCAATTCACCCCTCCACTTT. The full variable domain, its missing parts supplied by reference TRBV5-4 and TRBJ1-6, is ETGVTQSPTHLIKTRGQQVTLRCSSQSGHNTVSWYQQALGQGPQFIFQYYREEENGRGNFPPRFSGLQFPNYSSELNVNALELDDSALYLCAIGQEPNSPLHFGNGTRLTVT.

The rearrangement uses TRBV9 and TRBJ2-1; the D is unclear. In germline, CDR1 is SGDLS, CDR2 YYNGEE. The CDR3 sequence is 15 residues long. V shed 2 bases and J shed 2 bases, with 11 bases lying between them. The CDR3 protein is CASSVSEAAYNEQFF. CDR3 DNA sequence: TGTGCCAGCAGCGTCTCCGAAGCCGCCTACAATGAGCAGTTCTTC. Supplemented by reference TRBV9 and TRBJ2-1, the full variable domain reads DSGVTQTPKHLITATGQRVTLRCSPRSGDLSVYWYQQSLDQGLQFLIQYYNGEERAKGNILERFSAQQFPDLHSELNLSSLELGDSALYFCASSVSEAAYNEQFFGPGTRLTVL.

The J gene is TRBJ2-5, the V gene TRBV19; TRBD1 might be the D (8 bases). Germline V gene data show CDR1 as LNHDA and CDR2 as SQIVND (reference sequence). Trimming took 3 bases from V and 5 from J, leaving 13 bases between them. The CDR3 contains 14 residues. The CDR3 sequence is CASSIGQGGETQYF. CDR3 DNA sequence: TGTGCCAGTAGTATTGGACAGGGAGGGGAGACCCAGTACTTC. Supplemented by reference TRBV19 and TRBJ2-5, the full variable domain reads DGGITQSPKYLFRKEGQNVTLSCEQNLNHDAMYWYRQDPGQGLRLIYYSQIVNDFQKGDIAEGYSVSREKKESFPLTVTSAQKNPTAFYLCASSIGQGGETQYFGPGTRLLVL.

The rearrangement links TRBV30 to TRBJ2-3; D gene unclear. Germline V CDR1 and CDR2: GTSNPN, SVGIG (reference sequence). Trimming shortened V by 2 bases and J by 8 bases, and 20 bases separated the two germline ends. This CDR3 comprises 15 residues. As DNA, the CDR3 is TGTGCCTGGAGTTCGTCCAGCGTGCCGCTAGGTACGCAGTATTTT. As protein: CAWSSSSVPLGTQYF.